The clone carrying this T cell receptor beta chain is a singleton in its sample. This sample stems from a study of T cell changes during pregnancy in multiple sclerosis. The assay was immunoSEQ multiplex PCR, and TCRdb's table has in-frame clones only and misses some. Found here are approximately 68,000 clones, roughly 89% of them singletons; the top ten hold roughly 0.7%. V dropped 7 bases and J dropped 2 bases, with 5 bases sitting between them. The CDR3 sequence is 12 residues long. The germline CDR1 and CDR2 sequences are LNHDA and SQIVND (reference sequence). Sequencing used peripheral blood, obtained in the third trimester of pregnancy. The rearrangement uses TRBV19 and TRBJ2-2, with D uncertain. This TCR derives from a female donor in good health, enrolled as a control in a pregnancy study. This CDR3 reads CASMGNTGELFF. CDR3 sequence (DNA): TGTGCCAGTATGGGCAACACCGGGGAGCTGTTTTTT.